One T cell receptor beta chain is described in this entry. The germline gives CDR1 KGHSH, CDR2 LQKENI. V was pared by 4 bases and J by 7 bases, with 14 bases between. The CDR3 runs to 14 residues. The sample comes from a study of T cell changes during pregnancy in multiple sclerosis. Produced via immunoSEQ multiplex PCR; TCRdb's table is partial and in-frame only. The sample shows roughly 42,000 clones, 91% of them seen only once. The sequencing here drew on CD4+ T cells from peripheral blood mononuclear cells, taken in the second trimester of pregnancy. The chain carries TRBV18 and TRBJ1-5; possibly TRBD1 for D (6 bases). The clonotype comes from a female donor in good health, enrolled as a control in a pregnancy study. The CDR3 here is CASSRNRVGQPQHF. DNA of the CDR3: TGTGCCAGCTCACGGAACAGGGTTGGACAGCCCCAGCATTTT.